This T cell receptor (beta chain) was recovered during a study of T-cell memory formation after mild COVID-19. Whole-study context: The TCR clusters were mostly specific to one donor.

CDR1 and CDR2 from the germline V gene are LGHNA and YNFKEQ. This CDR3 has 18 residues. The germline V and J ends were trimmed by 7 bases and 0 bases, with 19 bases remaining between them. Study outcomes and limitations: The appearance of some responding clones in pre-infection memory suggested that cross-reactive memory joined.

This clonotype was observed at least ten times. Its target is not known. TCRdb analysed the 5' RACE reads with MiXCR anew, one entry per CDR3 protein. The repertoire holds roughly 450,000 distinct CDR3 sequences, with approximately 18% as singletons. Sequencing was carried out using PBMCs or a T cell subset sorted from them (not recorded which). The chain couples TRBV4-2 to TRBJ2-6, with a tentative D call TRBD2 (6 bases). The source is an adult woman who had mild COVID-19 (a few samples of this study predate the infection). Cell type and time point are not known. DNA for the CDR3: TGTGCCAGCAAAGATGGGGGAGGCCAAGTCTCTGGGGCCAACGTCCTGACTTTC. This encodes CASKDGGGQVSGANVLTF.